This passage covers 22 T cell receptor beta chains from one sample sequenced in a study of T cell responses to AZD1222 COVID-19 vaccine (dated by TCRdb to the early 2020s). The library was built by means of the immunoSEQ multiplex PCR assay. TCRdb re-hosts the immuneACCESS table, in-frame sequences only. Its copies lack some clones; in the studies checked, an unresolved V gene accounts for under half of them, and the cause for the rest is not known. A total of over 120,000 clones appear in this sample, approximately 89% of them only once. The ten largest clones take up about 1.8% of the sample. The intended sense of this specimen's time point label: about 28 days (+/-7) after the second vaccine dose. Sequenced here: peripheral blood, sampled 28 days after the second AZD1222 dose. These receptors all come from an adult who received the AZD1222 COVID-19 vaccine.

V usage is TRBV7-8 and J usage is TRBJ1-4; TRBD1 is a possible D gene (6 bases). This CDR3 has 17 amino acids. V was trimmed by 3 bases and J by 0 bases, leaving 14 bases between them. Germline V gives CDR1 SGHVS, CDR2 FQNEAQ. In DNA form, the CDR3 reads TGTGCCAGCAGCTTTCCCGAGGGGGATGCAACTAATGAAAAACTGTTTTTT. Translated, it gives CASSFPEGDATNEKLFF. The whole variable domain, filled in from reference TRBV7-8 and TRBJ1-4, reads GAGVSQSPRYKVAKRGQDVALRCDPISGHVSLFWYQQALGQGPEFLTYFQNEAQLDKSGLPSDRFFAERPEGSVSTLKIQRTQQEDSAVYLCASSFPEGDATNEKLFFGSGTQLSVL.

The genes are TRBV19 and TRBJ1-1; TRBD1 is a possible D gene (6 bases). The ends were cut back, 3 bases at V and 7 bases at J, with 18 bases in the middle. The CDR3 extends over 15 amino acids. Germline V gene lookup returns CDR1 LNHDA and CDR2 SQIVND (reference sequence). CDR3 region: CASSIANGGNVEAFF. CDR3 nucleotide sequence: TGTGCCAGTAGTATCGCCAATGGGGGCAACGTTGAAGCTTTCTTT.

This chain connects TRBV19 to TRBJ2-7; the D is unclear. CDR1 and CDR2 from the germline V gene are LNHDA and SQIVND (reference sequence). V lost 5 bases and J lost 7, with 15 bases in between. CDR3 size: 13 residues. CDR3 bases: TGTGCCAGTAGTCCTAAAGACCCCCTGGAGCAGTACTTC. It specifies CASSPKDPLEQYF.

The chain has TRBV2 and TRBJ2-3; 8 bases agree with TRBD1. This CDR3 comprises 15 residues. V was pared by 4 bases and J by 0 bases, with 3 bases of the junction left unmatched. Germline V gene sequence: CDR1 SNHLY, CDR2 FYNNEI. DNA for the CDR3: TGTGCCAGCAGTGGGACAGGGATTAGCACAGATACGCAGTATTTT. The encoded protein is CASSGTGISTDTQYF.

This clone was seen a single time. The V and J genes are TRBV9 and TRBJ2-3, with TRBD2 identical over 11 bases. Germline lookup yields CDR1 SGDLS and CDR2 YYNGEE. The CDR3 runs to 15 residues. Germline trimming cut 3 bases from V and 5 bases from J; bases unmatched to any gene: 5. The CDR3 region is CASSGGLAELDTQYF. DNA for the CDR3: TGTGCCAGCAGCGGGGGACTAGCGGAACTAGATACGCAGTATTTT.

This chain joins TRBV7-3 and TRBJ2-1, with TRBD2 matching 8 bases. J gave up 4 bases and V 8 bases, and 4 bases lay outside the gene matches. The germline V gene encodes CDR1 SGHTA and CDR2 FQGTGA. The CDR3 is 13 amino acids. The CDR3 sequence is CASGLADYNEQFF. The CDR3 bases are TGTGCCAGCGGACTAGCCGATTACAATGAGCAGTTCTTC.

V is TRBV5-5 and J is TRBJ1-1; 7 bases align to TRBD1. CDR1 is SGHKS and CDR2 is YYEKEE in the germline V gene (reference sequence). This CDR3 is 14 amino acids long. The ends lost 4 bases at V and 7 bases at J; junction bases unmatched: 10. The CDR3: CASSAMKTGFEAFF. CDR3 bases: TGTGCCAGCAGCGCAATGAAGACAGGGTTTGAAGCTTTCTTT.

The chain recombines TRBV7-9 with TRBJ1-6, with 10 bases aligning to TRBD1. This CDR3 region has 15 residues. J gave up 9 bases and V 5 bases, and 7 bases lay outside the gene matches. CDR1 is SEHNR and CDR2 is FQNEAQ in the germline V gene (reference sequence). DNA of the CDR3: TGTGCCAGCAGCCCACCGGGACAGGGGAGTTCACCCCTCCACTTT. Translation: CASSPPGQGSSPLHF.

The chain uses TRBV6-5 and TRBJ1-3; D unclear. CDR1 is MNHEY, CDR2 SVGAGI, per germline. This CDR3 is 15 amino acids long. V lost 2 bases, J lost 0 bases, and 8 bases lay in between. CDR3 region: CASSYGSHSGNTIYF. CDR3 nucleotide sequence: TGTGCCAGCAGTTACGGGTCTCACTCTGGAAACACCATATATTTT.

The chain couples TRBV2 to TRBJ1-2; D is possibly TRBD1 (5 bases). The CDR3 loop spans 13 amino acids. Germline CDR1 is SNHLY and CDR2 is FYNNEI. Trimming took off 4 bases at V and 2 bases at J, with 8 bases between the two ends. DNA of the CDR3: TGTGCCAGCAGTGTAGACAGCAACTATGGCTACACCTTC. Protein: CASSVDSNYGYTF.

The V call is TRBV9, the J call TRBJ2-2; tentatively, D is TRBD2 (6 bases). Germline V gene sequence: CDR1 SGDLS, CDR2 YYNGEE. With 4 bases removed from V and 1 base from J, the gap between germline ends came to 11 bases. The length of the CDR3 is 15 residues. CDR3 amino acids: CASSSRTMNTGELFF. CDR3 DNA sequence: TGTGCCAGCAGCTCAAGGACTATGAACACCGGGGAGCTGTTTTTT. Together with reference TRBV9 and TRBJ2-2, the CDR3 gives the full variable domain: DSGVTQTPKHLITATGQRVTLRCSPRSGDLSVYWYQQSLDQGLQFLIQYYNGEERAKGNILERFSAQQFPDLHSELNLSSLELGDSALYFCASSSRTMNTGELFFGEGSRLTVL.

V usage is TRBV5-4 and J usage is TRBJ1-2, with 10 bases that match TRBD1. The CDR3 length is 15 residues. Germline values: CDR1 SGHNT, CDR2 YYREEE (reference sequence). J was trimmed by 6 bases and V by 3 bases; bases with no gene match: 8. This CDR3 reads CASSSPGQGRDGYTF. The CDR3 nucleotides are TGTGCCAGCAGCTCGCCGGGACAGGGGAGGGATGGCTACACCTTC.

Concerning this clone itself: The same CDR3 also results from other DNA sequences found in this sample. The chain recombines TRBV6-5 with TRBJ1-1; D is unresolved. Trimming took 4 bases from V and 1 from J, leaving 10 bases between them. The CDR3 runs 14 residues. Looked up from germline, CDR1 is MNHEY and CDR2 is SVGAGI. CDR3: CASSSRQKNTEAFF. CDR3 bases: TGTGCCAGCAGTTCTAGGCAGAAGAACACTGAAGCTTTCTTT.

This chain links TRBV7-9 with TRBJ1-2, with D tentatively TRBD1 (5 bases). CDR1 and CDR2 (germline): SEHNR, FQNEAQ (reference sequence). Trimming shortened V by 5 bases and J by 2 bases, and 21 bases separated the two germline ends. The CDR3 consists of 17 residues. The CDR3 reads CASSPFTGGRPNYGYTF. The DNA of the CDR3 is TGTGCCAGCAGCCCATTTACTGGGGGGAGGCCGAACTATGGCTACACCTTC.

The chain joins TRBV28 to TRBJ1-1; no clear D. Germline CDR1 is MDHEN and CDR2 is SYDVKM. V was pared by 4 bases and J by 1 base, with 4 bases between. This CDR3 has 12 amino acids. The CDR3 reads CASSWGNTEAFF. CDR3 DNA: TGTGCCAGCAGTTGGGGGAACACTGAAGCTTTCTTT. Complete variable domain (other parts from reference TRBV28 and TRBJ1-1): DVKVTQSSRYLVKRTGEKVFLECVQDMDHENMFWYRQDPGLGLRLIYFSYDVKMKEKGDIPEGYSVSREKKERFSLILESASTNQTSMYLCASSWGNTEAFFGQGTRLTVV.

The chain carries TRBV2 and TRBJ1-2; 10 nucleotides line up with TRBD1. This CDR3 has 15 amino acids. CDR1 and CDR2 from the germline V gene are SNHLY and FYNNEI. V lost 4 bases to trimming and J lost 0 bases; unmatched junction nucleotides: 2. CDR3 protein: CASSGDRGSNYGYTF. The CDR3 nucleotides are TGTGCCAGCAGTGGGGACAGGGGATCTAACTATGGCTACACCTTC.

The chain links TRBV15 to TRBJ2-7; 15 positions match TRBD2. V lost 3 bases to trimming and J lost 3 bases; unmatched junction nucleotides: 9. Germline CDR1 LNHNV, CDR2 YYDKDF (reference sequence). The CDR3 has 18 residues. For the CDR3, the DNA is TGTGCCACCAGCAGGCGCGAGTTGGGACTAGCGGGAGGCTACGAGCAGTACTTC. Translating gives CATSRRELGLAGGYEQYF.

The CDR3 spells CASSQDLRTQGETQYF. DNA of the CDR3: TGCGCCAGCAGCCAAGATCTAAGGACTCAGGGGGAGACCCAGTACTTC. V and J are TRBV4-3 and TRBJ2-5, with TRBD1 as a possible D gene (6 bases). The germline V and J ends were trimmed by 0 bases and 5 bases, with 16 bases remaining between them. Germline CDR1 is LGHNA and CDR2 is YSLEER. The CDR3 has 16 amino acids.

This rearrangement joins TRBV3-1 (or the pseudogene TRBV3-2) to TRBJ1-6; D not certain. V lost 4 bases to trimming and J lost 0 bases, with 7 bases between them. This CDR3 contains 15 residues. The germline V gene has CDR1 LGHDT and CDR2 YNNKEL (reference sequence). CDR3 sequence: CASSLESSYNSPLHF. CDR3 DNA sequence: TGTGCCAGCAGCCTAGAAAGCTCCTATAATTCACCCCTCCACTTT.

This clone was counted between two and nine times. This chain uses TRBV6-5 with TRBJ1-2; 7 bases align to TRBD1. V shed 6 bases and J 11 bases; nucleotides not matched to a gene: 6. Germline V gene data show CDR1 as MNHEY and CDR2 as SVGAGI. The CDR3 covers 11 residues. Written as DNA, the CDR3 is TGTGCCAGCAGACGTACAGGGGCGTACACCTTC. Protein product: CASRRTGAYTF.

The chain is built from TRBV6-4 and TRBJ2-1; D is unresolved. This CDR3 is 16 amino acids long. Germline CDR1 MRHNA, CDR2 SNTAGT. Trimming took off 0 bases at V and 1 base at J, with 10 bases between the two ends. The CDR3, as DNA: TGTGCCAGCAGTGACTCGCTAGTTAGGTCCTACAATGAGCAGTTCTTC. Its protein product is CASSDSLVRSYNEQFF.

The genes are TRBV7-2 and TRBJ1-2, with 11 bases fitting TRBD1. CDR1 is SGHTA, CDR2 FQGNSA, per germline. V lost 5 bases and J lost 8; bases outside the gene matches: 16. This CDR3 spans 17 amino acids. This CDR3 reads CASSHYARDRGDYGYTF. In nucleotides, the CDR3 is TGTGCCAGCAGCCACTATGCCCGGGACAGGGGGGATTACGGCTACACCTTC.